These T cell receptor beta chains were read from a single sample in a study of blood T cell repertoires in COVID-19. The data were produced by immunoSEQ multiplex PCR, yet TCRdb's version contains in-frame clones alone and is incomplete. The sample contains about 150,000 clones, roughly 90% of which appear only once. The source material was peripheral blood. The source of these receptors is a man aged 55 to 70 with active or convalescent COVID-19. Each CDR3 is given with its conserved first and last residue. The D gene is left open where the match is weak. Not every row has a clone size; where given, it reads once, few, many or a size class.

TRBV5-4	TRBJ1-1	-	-	CASSPLMGGYNEAFF	TGTGCCAGCAGCCCGCTAATGGGGGGGTACAATGAAGCTTTCTTT
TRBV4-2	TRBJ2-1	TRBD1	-	CASSHQILGQGSDNEQFF	TGTGCCAGCAGCCATCAGATTCTGGGACAGGGTAGCGACAATGAGCAGTTCTTC
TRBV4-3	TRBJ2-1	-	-	CASSQDMGQGSYNEQFF	TGCGCTAGCAGCCAAGATATGGGTCAGGGAAGCTACAATGAGCAGTTCTTC
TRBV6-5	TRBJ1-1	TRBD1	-	CASSTGGLNTEAFF	TGTGCCAGCAGTACAGGGGGCCTGAACACTGAAGCTTTCTTT
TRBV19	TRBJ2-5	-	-	CASSPELLQETQYF	TGTGCCAGTAGTCCTGAGCTACTACAAGAGACCCAGTACTTC
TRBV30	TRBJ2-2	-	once	CAWKMARTNTGELFF	TGTGCCTGGAAAATGGCCAGGACGAACACCGGGGAGCTGTTTTTT
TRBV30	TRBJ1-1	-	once	CAWRLTANTEAFF	TGTGCCTGGAGACTGACAGCAAACACTGAAGCTTTCTTT
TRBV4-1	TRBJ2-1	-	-	CASSVLFGYEQFF	TGCGCCAGCAGCGTCCTGTTTGGCTATGAGCAGTTCTTC
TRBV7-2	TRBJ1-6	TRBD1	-	CASTQRQGNSPLHF	TGTGCCAGCACCCAGCGACAGGGGAATTCACCCCTCCACTTT
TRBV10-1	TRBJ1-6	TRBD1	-	CASSWTGGSSPLHF	TGCGCCAGCAGTTGGACAGGGGGGAGTTCACCCCTCCACTTT
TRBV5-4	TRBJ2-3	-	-	CASSPDLRTDTQYF	TGTGCCAGCAGCCCTGACTTACGCACAGATACGCAGTATTTT
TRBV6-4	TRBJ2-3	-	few	CASSDWRGGTQYF	TGTGCCAGCAGTGATTGGAGGGGGGGTACGCAGTATTTT
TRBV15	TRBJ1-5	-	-	CATSKGVGQLGAQDQPQHF	TGTGCCACCAGCAAGGGCGTAGGACAACTCGGCGCACAAGATCAGCCCCAGCATTTT
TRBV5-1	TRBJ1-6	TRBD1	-	CASSLGTGGESPLHF	TGCGCCAGCAGCTTAGGGACAGGGGGCGAATCACCCCTCCACTTT
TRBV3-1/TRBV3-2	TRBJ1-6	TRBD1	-	CASSPGTAINSPLHF	TGTGCCAGCAGCCCCGGGACAGCTATTAATTCACCCCTCCACTTT
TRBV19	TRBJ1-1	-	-	CASRRGEGTEAFF	TGTGCCAGTAGGCGGGGGGAAGGGACTGAAGCTTTCTTT
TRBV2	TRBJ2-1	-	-	CASGRESVEQFF	TGTGCCAGCGGTCGGGAGTCGGTTGAGCAGTTCTTC
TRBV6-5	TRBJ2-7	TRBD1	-	CASRRQGSSYEQYF	TGTGCCAGCAGGCGACAGGGGAGCTCCTACGAGCAGTACTTC
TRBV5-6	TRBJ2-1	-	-	CASSRYRARDNEQFF	TGTGCCAGCAGCCGATACAGGGCTCGGGATAATGAGCAGTTCTTC
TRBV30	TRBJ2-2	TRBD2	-	CAWSVVGLPNTGELFF	TGTGCCTGGAGTGTAGTGGGACTACCGAACACCGGGGAGCTGTTTTTT
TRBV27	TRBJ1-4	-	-	CASSFASGAGVEKLFF	TGTGCCAGCAGTTTTGCCTCGGGGGCGGGAGTTGAAAAACTGTTTTTT
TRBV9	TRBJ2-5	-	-	CASSANGRAQETQYF	TGTGCCAGCAGCGCCAATGGGCGGGCCCAAGAGACCCAGTACTTC
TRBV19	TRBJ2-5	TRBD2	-	CASSTPRTSGDRETQYF	TGTGCCAGTAGCACCCCCCGGACTAGCGGGGATAGAGAGACCCAGTACTTC
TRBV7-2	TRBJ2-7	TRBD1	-	CASSWGQGGGEQYF	TGTGCCAGCAGCTGGGGACAGGGGGGCGGCGAGCAGTACTTC
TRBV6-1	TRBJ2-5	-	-	CASSEDSQETQYF	TGTGCCAGCAGTGAAGACAGTCAAGAGACCCAGTACTTC
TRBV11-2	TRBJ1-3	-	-	CASSSPGGPGNTIYF	TGTGCCAGCAGTTCGCCCGGAGGACCTGGAAACACCATATATTTT
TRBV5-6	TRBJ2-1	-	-	CASSRLAREQFF	TGTGCCAGCAGTCGTCTAGCGCGCGAGCAGTTCTTC
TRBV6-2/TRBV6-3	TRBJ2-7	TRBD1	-	CASSYSEQGAGEQYF	TGTGCCAGCAGTTACTCGGAGCAGGGGGCGGGCGAGCAGTACTTC
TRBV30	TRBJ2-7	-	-	CAWSVLVGGYEQYF	TGTGCCTGGAGTGTACTTGTCGGAGGCTACGAGCAGTACTTC
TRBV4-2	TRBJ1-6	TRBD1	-	CASTGGGQGAYNSPLHF	TGTGCCAGCACAGGGGGGGGACAGGGCGCCTATAATTCACCCCTCCACTTT
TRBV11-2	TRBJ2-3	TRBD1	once	CASSLIGVTGGPDTQYF	TGTGCCAGCAGCTTAATCGGCGTGACAGGGGGCCCAGATACGCAGTATTTT
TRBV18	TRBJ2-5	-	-	CASSPGLYQETQYF	TGTGCCAGCTCACCCGGGTTGTACCAAGAGACCCAGTACTTC
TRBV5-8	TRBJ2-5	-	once	CASSQAGAGETQYF	TGTGCCAGCAGCCAGGCGGGGGCTGGAGAGACCCAGTACTTC
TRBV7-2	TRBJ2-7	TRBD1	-	CASSLDRQGAYEQYF	TGTGCCAGCAGCTTAGATCGGCAGGGGGCCTACGAGCAGTACTTC
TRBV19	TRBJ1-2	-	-	CASSSQSSGDYGYTF	TGTGCCAGTAGTAGCCAGTCATCGGGGGACTATGGCTACACCTTC